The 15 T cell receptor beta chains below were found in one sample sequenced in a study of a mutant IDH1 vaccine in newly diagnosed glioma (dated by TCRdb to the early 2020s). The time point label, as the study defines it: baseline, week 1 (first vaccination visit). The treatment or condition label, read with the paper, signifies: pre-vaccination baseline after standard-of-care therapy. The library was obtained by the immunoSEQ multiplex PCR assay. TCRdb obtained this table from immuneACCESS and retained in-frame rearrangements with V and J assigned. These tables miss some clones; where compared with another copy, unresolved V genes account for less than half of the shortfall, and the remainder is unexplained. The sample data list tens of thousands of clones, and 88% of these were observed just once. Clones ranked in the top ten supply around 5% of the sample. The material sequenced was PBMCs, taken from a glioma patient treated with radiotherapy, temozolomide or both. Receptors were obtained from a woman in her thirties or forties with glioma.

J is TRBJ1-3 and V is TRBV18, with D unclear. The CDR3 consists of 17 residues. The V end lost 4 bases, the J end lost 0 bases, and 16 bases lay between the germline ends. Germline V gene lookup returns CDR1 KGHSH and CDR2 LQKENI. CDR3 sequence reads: CASSLGSALISGNTIYF. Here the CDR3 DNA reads TGTGCCAGCTCACTGGGCAGCGCCCTGATCTCTGGAAACACCATATATTTT.

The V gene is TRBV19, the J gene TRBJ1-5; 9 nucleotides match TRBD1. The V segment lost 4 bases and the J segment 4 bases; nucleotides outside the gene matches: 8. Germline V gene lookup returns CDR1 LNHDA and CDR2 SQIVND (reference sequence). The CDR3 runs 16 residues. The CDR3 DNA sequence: TGTGCCAGTAGTACCGGGACAGGGACGCGAAATCAGCCCCAGCATTTT. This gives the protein CASSTGTGTRNQPQHF.

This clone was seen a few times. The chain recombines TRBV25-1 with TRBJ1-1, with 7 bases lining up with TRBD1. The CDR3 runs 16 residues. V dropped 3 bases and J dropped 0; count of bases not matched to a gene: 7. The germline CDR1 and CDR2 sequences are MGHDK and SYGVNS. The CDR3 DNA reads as TGTGCCAGCAGTGAGAGGGGGCGGGGATTGAACACTGAAGCTTTCTTT. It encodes CASSERGRGLNTEAFF.

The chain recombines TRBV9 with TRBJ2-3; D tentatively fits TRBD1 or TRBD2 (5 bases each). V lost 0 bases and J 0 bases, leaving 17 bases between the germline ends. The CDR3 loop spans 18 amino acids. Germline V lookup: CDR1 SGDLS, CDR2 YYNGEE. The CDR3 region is CASSVGGGSTASTDTQYF. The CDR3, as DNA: TGTGCCAGCAGCGTAGGTGGGGGTAGCACAGCTAGCACAGATACGCAGTATTTT.

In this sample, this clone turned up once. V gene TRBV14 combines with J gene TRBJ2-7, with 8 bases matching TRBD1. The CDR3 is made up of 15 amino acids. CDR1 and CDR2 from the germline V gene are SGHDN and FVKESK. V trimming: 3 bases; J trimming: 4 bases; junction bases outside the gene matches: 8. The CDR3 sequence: CASSHPDRGPYEQYF. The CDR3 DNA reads TGTGCCAGCAGCCATCCAGACAGGGGCCCTTACGAGCAGTACTTC.

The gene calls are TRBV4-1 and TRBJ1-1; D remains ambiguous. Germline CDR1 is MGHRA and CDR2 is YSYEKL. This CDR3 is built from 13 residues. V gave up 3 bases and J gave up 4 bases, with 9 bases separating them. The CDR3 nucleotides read TGCGCCAGCAGCCATAGATTTTTCACTGAAGCTTTCTTT. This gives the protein CASSHRFFTEAFF.

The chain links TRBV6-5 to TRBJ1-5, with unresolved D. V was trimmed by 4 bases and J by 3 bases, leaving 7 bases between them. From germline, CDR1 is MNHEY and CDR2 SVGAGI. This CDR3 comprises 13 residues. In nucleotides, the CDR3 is TGTGCCAGCAGTTTCGGGAACAATCAGCCCCAGCATTTT. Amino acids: CASSFGNNQPQHF.

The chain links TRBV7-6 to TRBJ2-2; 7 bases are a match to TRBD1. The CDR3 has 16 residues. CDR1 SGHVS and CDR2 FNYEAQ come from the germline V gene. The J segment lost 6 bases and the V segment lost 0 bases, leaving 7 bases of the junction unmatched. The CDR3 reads CASSLAWTGAAGELFF. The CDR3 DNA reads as TGTGCCAGCAGCTTAGCGTGGACAGGAGCAGCCGGGGAGCTGTTTTTT. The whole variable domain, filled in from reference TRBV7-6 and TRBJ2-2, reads GAGVSQSPRYKVTKRGQDVALRCDPISGHVSLYWYRQALGQGPEFLTYFNYEAQQDKSGLPNDRFSAERPEGSISTLTIQRTEQRDSAMYRCASSLAWTGAAGELFFGEGSRLTVL.

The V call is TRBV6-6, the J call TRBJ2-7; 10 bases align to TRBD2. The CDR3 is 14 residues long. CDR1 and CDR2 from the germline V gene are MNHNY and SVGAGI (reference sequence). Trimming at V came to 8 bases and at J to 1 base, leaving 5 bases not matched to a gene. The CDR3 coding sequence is TGTGCCAGCGCAGCGGGAGGGACTTCCTACGAGCAGTACTTC. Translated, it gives CASAAGGTSYEQYF.

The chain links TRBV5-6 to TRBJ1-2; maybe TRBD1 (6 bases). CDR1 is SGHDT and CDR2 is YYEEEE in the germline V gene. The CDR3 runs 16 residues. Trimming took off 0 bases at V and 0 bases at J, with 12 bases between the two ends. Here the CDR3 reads CASSLGTASANYGYTF. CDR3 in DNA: TGTGCCAGCAGCTTGGGGACAGCATCGGCTAACTATGGCTACACCTTC.

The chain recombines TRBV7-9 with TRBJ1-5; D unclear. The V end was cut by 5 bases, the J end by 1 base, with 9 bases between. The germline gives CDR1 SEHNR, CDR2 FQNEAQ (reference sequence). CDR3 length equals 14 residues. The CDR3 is CASSQAGSNQPQHF. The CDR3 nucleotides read TGTGCCAGCAGCCAAGCGGGGAGCAATCAGCCCCAGCATTTT.

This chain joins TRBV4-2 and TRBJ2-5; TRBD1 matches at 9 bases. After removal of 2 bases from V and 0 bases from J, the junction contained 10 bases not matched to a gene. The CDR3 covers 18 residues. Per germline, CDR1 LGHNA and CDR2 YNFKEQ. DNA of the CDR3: TGTGCCAGCAGCCAATATTACCCCGGGACAGGGAACCAAGAGACCCAGTACTTC. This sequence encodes CASSQYYPGTGNQETQYF.

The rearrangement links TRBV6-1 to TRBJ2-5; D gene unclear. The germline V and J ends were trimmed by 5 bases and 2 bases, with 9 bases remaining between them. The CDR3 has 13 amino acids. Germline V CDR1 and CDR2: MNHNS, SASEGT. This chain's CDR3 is CASSRSHQETQYF. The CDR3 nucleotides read TGTGCCAGCAGTCGCTCTCATCAAGAGACCCAGTACTTC.

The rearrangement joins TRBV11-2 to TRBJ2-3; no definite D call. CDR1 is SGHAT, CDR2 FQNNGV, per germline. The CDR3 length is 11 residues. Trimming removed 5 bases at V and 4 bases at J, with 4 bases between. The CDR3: CASSRADTQYF. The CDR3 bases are TGTGCCAGCAGCCGGGCAGATACGCAGTATTTT.

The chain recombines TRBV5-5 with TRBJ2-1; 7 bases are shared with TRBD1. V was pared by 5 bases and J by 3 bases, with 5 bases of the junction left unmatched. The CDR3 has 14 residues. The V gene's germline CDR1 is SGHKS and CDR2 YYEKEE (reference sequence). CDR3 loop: CASRGQTNYNEQFF. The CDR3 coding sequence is TGTGCCAGCAGGGGACAGACGAACTACAATGAGCAGTTCTTC.